Below, 27 T cell receptor beta chains from the same sample are listed, as sequenced in a study of blood T cell repertoires in COVID-19. Generated by immunoSEQ multiplex PCR, the TCRdb table keeps only in-frame clones and is missing some. The sample includes 150,000 to 200,000 clones, roughly 85% of them seen just once. Material: peripheral blood. The receptors stem from a woman in her 70s with acute or convalescent COVID-19.

This chain connects TRBV9 to TRBJ1-1; D is possibly TRBD1 (6 bases). Germline lookup yields CDR1 SGDLS and CDR2 YYNGEE. CDR3 length equals 13 residues. V was shortened by 6 bases and J by 1 base, with 10 bases between the two germline ends. The CDR3 loop is CASTKGGNTEAFF. CDR3 coding DNA: TGTGCCAGCACCAAAGGGGGGAACACTGAAGCTTTCTTT.

V gene TRBV29-1 combines with J gene TRBJ1-2, with D possibly TRBD1 on 5 matching bases. The V and J ends lost 3 bases and 5 bases respectively, with 16 bases between them. Germline V lookup: CDR1 SQVTM, CDR2 ANQGSEA. CDR3 length: 14 amino acids. The CDR3 bases are TGCAGCGTTGATGTTGGGGGGGATGGTTATGGCTACACCTTC. Its translation: CSVDVGGDGYGYTF.

V gene TRBV6-4 combines with J gene TRBJ2-5; a weak D match, TRBD2 (5 bases). Germline CDR1 reads MRHNA; CDR2 reads SNTAGT. Trimming pared 6 bases from V and 5 bases from J, leaving 13 bases between. This CDR3 region has 13 residues. The CDR3 bases are TGTGCCAGCAGCCCGGTCGGGAAGGAGACCCAGTACTTC. Translation: CASSPVGKETQYF.

V and J are TRBV9 and TRBJ2-2; TRBD2 aligns across 10 bases. Per the germline V gene, CDR1 is SGDLS and CDR2 is YYNGEE. The CDR3 covers 15 residues. With V trimmed by 3 bases and J by 7 bases, 6 bases remained unmatched. CDR3 sequence (DNA): TGTGCCAGCAGCGGACTAGCGGGTAATAACGGGGAGCTGTTTTTT. It specifies CASSGLAGNNGELFF.

DNA for the CDR3: TGTGCCAGCAGCCAGGCGACGAGGGTGTGGACTGAAGCTTTCTTT. This sequence encodes CASSQATRVWTEAFF. The chain carries TRBV6-5 and TRBJ1-1; D not certain. The CDR3 loop spans 15 amino acids. The germline V gene encodes CDR1 MNHEY and CDR2 SVGAGI. Trimming left V 6 bases short and J 5 bases short, with 19 bases between.

V and J are TRBV11-2 and TRBJ2-5, with a weak D call TRBD1 (6 bases). CDR1 is SGHAT, CDR2 FQNNGV, per germline. Trimming shortened V by 5 bases and J by 5 bases, and 18 bases separated the two germline ends. CDR3 length equals 15 residues. CDR3 in amino acids: CASSQTGQISETQYF. For the CDR3, the DNA is TGTGCCAGCAGCCAAACAGGACAGATTTCGGAGACCCAGTACTTC.

This chain joins TRBV6-5 and TRBJ2-1; weak D call: TRBD1 (6 bases). This CDR3 contains 13 residues. Germline values: CDR1 MNHEY, CDR2 SVGAGI. V shed 1 base and J shed 10 bases, with 11 bases lying between them. The CDR3 loop is CASSYLRGNEQFF. The CDR3 nucleotides read TGTGCCAGCAGTTACTTGAGGGGGAACGAGCAGTTCTTC.

CDR3 residues: CASSQASGGHNEQFF. The CDR3 DNA is TGTGCCAGCAGCCAAGCTAGCGGGGGACACAATGAGCAGTTCTTC. The chain combines TRBV3-1 (or the pseudogene TRBV3-2) with TRBJ2-1, with TRBD2 matching over 10 bases. CDR1 is LGHDT, CDR2 YNNKEL, per germline (reference sequence). The length of the CDR3 is 15 residues. J gave up 5 bases and V 1 base, and 2 bases lay outside the gene matches.

The chain employs TRBV6-1 and TRBJ2-7; possible D gene TRBD2, 6 bases. This CDR3 has 15 amino acids. V was trimmed by 2 bases and J by 0 bases, leaving 11 bases between them. Per germline, CDR1 MNHNS and CDR2 SASEGT. The CDR3 region is CASSEWGVSSYEQYF. The CDR3 nucleotides read TGTGCCAGCAGTGAATGGGGGGTTAGCTCCTACGAGCAGTACTTC.

This rearrangement joins TRBV27 to TRBJ2-2; tentative D call: TRBD2 (6 bases). Germline V gene data show CDR1 as MNHEY and CDR2 as SMNVEV (reference sequence). With 4 bases removed from V and 1 base from J, the gap between germline ends came to 10 bases. The CDR3 has 15 amino acids. The CDR3 protein is CASSWGLLNTGELFF. As DNA, the CDR3 is TGTGCCAGCAGTTGGGGACTCCTGAACACCGGGGAGCTGTTTTTT.

This rearrangement joins TRBV11-2 to TRBJ1-3, with D possibly being TRBD1 (6 bases). Germline-derived CDR1 and CDR2 are SGHAT and FQNNGV. This CDR3 is 13 amino acids long. Trimming pared 8 bases from V and 0 bases from J, leaving 8 bases between. The CDR3 spells CASRQASGNTIYF. The CDR3, as DNA: TGTGCCAGCCGACAGGCCTCTGGAAACACCATATATTTT.

In its sample, this clone was seen many times. The rearrangement links TRBV7-9 to TRBJ2-3, with 11 bases aligning to TRBD2. Germline values: CDR1 SEHNR, CDR2 FQNEAQ (reference sequence). V lost 5 bases and J lost 4; bases outside the gene matches: 20. CDR3 size: 20 residues. The CDR3 protein is CASSGDKPGTSGLIADTQYF. The CDR3 nucleotides are TGTGCCAGCAGCGGGGACAAACCCGGGACTAGCGGTTTAATCGCAGATACGCAGTATTTT.

CDR3: CASSRRGRVVSNQPQHF. The CDR3 nucleotides read TGTGCCAGCAGCCGGAGAGGCAGGGTAGTGAGCAATCAGCCCCAGCATTTT. The chain has TRBV4-2 and TRBJ1-5; TRBD1 is a possible D gene (5 bases). CDR3 size: 17 residues. Trimming took off 4 bases at V and 1 base at J, with 17 bases between the two ends. Germline V gives CDR1 LGHNA, CDR2 YNFKEQ.

This clone was recorded a few times. This chain uses TRBV19 with TRBJ1-6; D is possibly TRBD1 (6 bases). Between the trimmed V and J ends, which lost 3 bases and 0 bases, there was a span of 6 bases. The CDR3 runs 15 residues. In germline, CDR1 is LNHDA, CDR2 SQIVND (reference sequence). CDR3 residues: CASSMDSSYNSPLHF. The CDR3 coding sequence is TGTGCCAGTAGTATGGACAGCTCCTATAATTCACCCCTCCACTTT. Full variable domain (remainder filled in from reference TRBV19 and TRBJ1-6): DGGITQSPKYLFRKEGQNVTLSCEQNLNHDAMYWYRQDPGQGLRLIYYSQIVNDFQKGDIAEGYSVSREKKESFPLTVTSAQKNPTAFYLCASSMDSSYNSPLHFGNGTRLTVT.

The CDR3 loop reads CASSYSRREATEQYF. CDR3 DNA: TGTGCCAGCAGTTACTCACGGCGGGAGGCAACCGAGCAGTACTTC. This chain links TRBV6-6 with TRBJ2-7, with 8 nucleotides matching TRBD2. Germline trimming cut 0 bases from V and 6 bases from J; bases unmatched to any gene: 7. This CDR3 comprises 15 residues. Germline V gives CDR1 MNHNY, CDR2 SVGAGI (reference sequence).

The count of this clone is one. This chain joins TRBV5-6 and TRBJ2-7, with no clear D. Germline V gene lookup returns CDR1 SGHDT and CDR2 YYEEEE. Trimming shortened V by 1 base and J by 0 bases, and 8 bases separated the two germline ends. The CDR3 contains 14 residues. The CDR3 is CASSLSPGSYEQYF. In nucleotides, the CDR3 is TGTGCCAGCAGCTTGTCCCCGGGCTCCTACGAGCAGTACTTC.

This clone was recorded once. This sequence joins TRBV29-1 and TRBJ2-5, with 7 bases identical to TRBD1. The CDR3 loop spans 13 amino acids. V was pared by 5 bases and J by 5 bases, with 8 bases of the junction left unmatched. Per the germline V gene, CDR1 is SQVTM and CDR2 is ANQGSEA. DNA for the CDR3: TGCAGCGTTCGCCGGACAGGCGGGGAGACCCAGTACTTC. Translating it yields CSVRRTGGETQYF.

This clone was seen more than once but under ten times. V usage is TRBV7-8 and J usage is TRBJ2-7, with D tentatively TRBD2 (8 bases). Germline loops: CDR1 SGHVS, CDR2 FQNEAQ. The ends were cut back, 0 bases at V and 6 bases at J, with 24 bases in the middle. The CDR3 is made up of 18 amino acids. CDR3: CASSLAMTGGGPRGEQYF. CDR3 coding DNA: TGTGCCAGCAGCTTAGCGATGACGGGAGGGGGCCCGAGAGGCGAGCAGTACTTC. Using reference TRBV7-8 and TRBJ2-7 for the parts outside the CDR3, the full variable domain is GAGVSQSPRYKVAKRGQDVALRCDPISGHVSLFWYQQALGQGPEFLTYFQNEAQLDKSGLPSDRFFAERPEGSVSTLKIQRTQQEDSAVYLCASSLAMTGGGPRGEQYFGPGTRLTVT.

For the CDR3, the DNA is TGTGCCAGCAGTACCAGCGGGAGGAGGGTTACGGAGACCCAGTACTTC. This gives the protein CASSTSGRRVTETQYF. The chain has TRBV2 and TRBJ2-5; 9 bases match TRBD2. Per the germline V gene, CDR1 is SNHLY and CDR2 is FYNNEI. V shed 5 bases and J 5 bases; nucleotides not matched to a gene: 12. The CDR3 has 16 amino acids.

V usage is TRBV5-1 and J usage is TRBJ1-1; D gene unclear. CDR3 length: 13 amino acids. The V and J ends lost 5 bases and 1 base respectively, with 9 bases between them. Germline V gene data show CDR1 as SGHRS and CDR2 as YFSETQ. CDR3 sequence (DNA): TGCGCCAGCAGGTCCTCAGGGAACACTGAAGCTTTCTTT. This translates into CASRSSGNTEAFF.

The rearrangement joins TRBV6-1 to TRBJ2-2; 9 bases are shared with TRBD2. The CDR3 runs to 16 residues. Germline V CDR1 and CDR2: MNHNS, SASEGT. After removal of 4 bases from V and 2 bases from J, the junction contained 5 bases not matched to a gene. The DNA of the CDR3 is TGTGCCAGCAGTGTTATAGCGGGAGTAAACACCGGGGAGCTGTTTTTT. Translating gives CASSVIAGVNTGELFF.

V and J are TRBV27 and TRBJ1-1; 9 nucleotides line up with TRBD1. Per the germline V gene, CDR1 is MNHEY and CDR2 is SMNVEV (reference sequence). V was pared by 5 bases and J by 5 bases, with 6 bases of the junction left unmatched. There are 14 residues in the CDR3. The CDR3 spells CASSTTGGLTEAFF. For the CDR3, the DNA is TGTGCCAGCAGTACGACAGGGGGTTTAACTGAAGCTTTCTTT.

The chain employs TRBV12-3 or TRBV12-4 and TRBJ1-2; perhaps TRBD1 as D (5 bases). Trimming removed 2 bases from V and 5 bases from J, with 6 bases in between. The CDR3 extends over 12 amino acids. In DNA, the CDR3 is TGTGCCAGCAGTTTAACAGGTTATGGCTACACCTTC. This encodes CASSLTGYGYTF.

This clone was detected a few times. The J gene is TRBJ1-6, the V gene TRBV3-1 (or the pseudogene TRBV3-2); D not certain. Germline V lookup: CDR1 LGHDT, CDR2 YNNKEL (reference sequence). The CDR3 sequence is 13 residues long. Between the trimmed V and J ends, which lost 4 bases and 11 bases, there was a span of 12 bases. CDR3 amino acids: CASSPQDSAPLHF. The DNA of the CDR3 is TGTGCCAGCAGCCCTCAGGATTCGGCACCCCTCCACTTT.

V is TRBV7-8 and J is TRBJ1-5; maybe TRBD1 (5 bases). V was trimmed by 5 bases and J by 4 bases, leaving 15 bases between them. Germline CDR1 and CDR2: SGHVS and FQNEAQ. CDR3 length: 15 amino acids. Here the CDR3 reads CASSHRTGGNQPQHF. CDR3 bases: TGTGCCAGCAGCCATCGAACTGGGGGGAATCAGCCCCAGCATTTT.

J is TRBJ2-1 and V is TRBV11-2, with TRBD2 matching over 7 bases. The germline CDR1 and CDR2 sequences are SGHAT and FQNNGV. Trimming cost V 1 base and J 8 bases; bases outside gene matches: 2. CDR3 size: 13 residues. Here the CDR3 DNA reads TGTGCCAGCAGCTTAGTCGGGGGGTATGAGCAGTTCTTC. Encoded protein: CASSLVGGYEQFF.

The V gene is TRBV7-6, the J gene TRBJ2-1; 7 positions match TRBD2. Germline CDR1 is SGHVS and CDR2 is FNYEAQ. This CDR3 contains 16 residues. With 2 bases clipped from V and 9 bases from J, the junction kept 13 bases outside the gene matches. The CDR3 sequence is CASSLSHPGGRGEQFF. In nucleotides, the CDR3 is TGTGCCAGCAGCTTATCTCACCCCGGCGGGAGAGGTGAGCAGTTCTTC. Based on the CDR3 plus reference TRBV7-6 and TRBJ2-1, the full variable domain is GAGVSQSPRYKVTKRGQDVALRCDPISGHVSLYWYRQALGQGPEFLTYFNYEAQQDKSGLPNDRFSAERPEGSISTLTIQRTEQRDSAMYRCASSLSHPGGRGEQFFGPGTRLTVL.